These 11 T cell receptor beta chains were all obtained from the same sample, sequenced in a study of blood T cell repertoires in COVID-19. TCRdb keeps only in-frame clones here, not all; method: immunoSEQ multiplex PCR. The repertoire holds some 97,000 clones, with roughly 92% as singletons. Sequenced material: peripheral blood. These receptor sequences come from a man in his 70s with acute or convalescent COVID-19.

This clone turned up a few times. The chain uses TRBV5-6 and TRBJ1-1; the D is unclear. The germline V gene has CDR1 SGHDT and CDR2 YYEEEE. V dropped 2 bases and J dropped 1 base, with 6 bases sitting between them. The CDR3 covers 13 residues. For the CDR3, the DNA is TGTGCCAGCAGCTTCGGTTGGAACACTGAAGCTTTCTTT. Translation: CASSFGWNTEAFF.

This sequence joins TRBV4-2 and TRBJ2-1; the D gene is possibly TRBD2 (6 bases). Germline V gene sequence: CDR1 LGHNA, CDR2 YNFKEQ. V was cut by 5 bases and J by 4 bases, with 9 bases left in between. The CDR3 is 13 residues long. The CDR3 DNA reads as TGTGCCAGCAGCGGGGGACTTTACAATGAGCAGTTCTTC. Amino acids: CASSGGLYNEQFF.

The DNA of the CDR3 is TGTGCCAGCAGCAGACAGGGTCTGTCACCCCTCCACTTT. Its protein product is CASSRQGLSPLHF. V and J are TRBV12-3 or TRBV12-4 and TRBJ1-6; 7 bases line up with TRBD1. The CDR3 runs to 13 residues. The ends lost 6 bases at V and 10 bases at J; junction bases unmatched: 6.

The chain employs TRBV7-9 and TRBJ1-1; a possible D gene is TRBD1 (5 bases). V shed 2 bases and J shed 4 bases, with 11 bases lying between them. The CDR3 consists of 14 residues. CDR1 and CDR2 (germline): SEHNR, FQNEAQ (reference sequence). CDR3 sequence reads: CASSLSQGGTEAFF. The CDR3 DNA is TGTGCCAGCAGCTTATCGCAGGGTGGCACTGAAGCTTTCTTT.

The gene calls are TRBV7-8 and TRBJ1-5; D not resolved. Deletions cut 2 bases from V and 3 bases from J, with 17 bases between. CDR3 length: 17 amino acids. CDR1 is SGHVS, CDR2 FQNEAQ, per germline. This chain's CDR3 is CASSLLSMQAVNQPQHF. The CDR3 coding sequence is TGTGCCAGCAGCTTATTATCGATGCAGGCAGTCAATCAGCCCCAGCATTTT.

This sequence joins TRBV5-4 and TRBJ2-1; 7 bases map to TRBD2. The CDR3 runs to 14 residues. The germline CDR1 and CDR2 sequences are SGHNT and YYREEE (reference sequence). Trimming cost V 0 bases and J 9 bases; bases outside gene matches: 6. CDR3 nucleotide sequence: TGTGCCAGCAGCTTGGCCTTGGGAGGGTTTGAGCAGTTCTTC. Its protein product is CASSLALGGFEQFF. Complete variable domain (other parts from reference TRBV5-4 and TRBJ2-1): ETGVTQSPTHLIKTRGQQVTLRCSSQSGHNTVSWYQQALGQGPQFIFQYYREEENGRGNFPPRFSGLQFPNYSSELNVNALELDDSALYLCASSLALGGFEQFFGPGTRLTVL.

This chain joins TRBV9 and TRBJ1-4; 7 nucleotides agree with TRBD1. The CDR3 length is 14 residues. The J segment lost 8 bases and the V segment lost 4 bases, leaving 8 bases of the junction unmatched. Germline V gene lookup returns CDR1 SGDLS and CDR2 YYNGEE. In nucleotides, the CDR3 is TGTGCCAGCAGCCCCCGACAGGGTCCCGAAAAACTGTTTTTT. Its translation: CASSPRQGPEKLFF.

The chain is built from TRBV6-6 and TRBJ1-1, with D uncertain. CDR1 MNHNY and CDR2 SVGAGI come from the germline V gene (reference sequence). The CDR3 contains 12 residues. Between the trimmed V and J ends, which lost 0 bases and 7 bases, there was a span of 6 bases. The CDR3 bases are TGTGCCAGCAGTTACTCCCTAAATGAAGCTTTCTTT. This translates into CASSYSLNEAFF.

The chain carries TRBV5-6 and TRBJ2-4; D uncertain. Germline loops: CDR1 SGHDT, CDR2 YYEEEE. This CDR3 comprises 13 residues. Trimming removed 6 bases from V and 2 bases from J, with 9 bases in between. CDR3 sequence: CASTVDTKNIQYF. CDR3 DNA: TGTGCCAGCACCGTCGACACCAAAAACATTCAGTACTTC.

V and J are TRBV15 and TRBJ2-5; D is possibly TRBD1 (6 bases). The CDR3 sequence is 13 residues long. Trimming took 1 base from V and 4 from J, leaving 7 bases between them. Germline lookup yields CDR1 LNHNV and CDR2 YYDKDF (reference sequence). CDR3 residues: CATSRVGGETQYF. DNA for the CDR3: TGTGCCACCAGCAGAGTAGGGGGAGAGACCCAGTACTTC.

The CDR3 DNA sequence: TGTGCCAGCAGCCAAGAGGACATCCAGGGGGAGGCTTTCTTT. This sequence encodes CASSQEDIQGEAFF. The chain uses TRBV3-1 (or the pseudogene TRBV3-2) and TRBJ1-1; 7 bases line up with TRBD1. Trimming cost V 0 bases and J 11 bases; bases outside gene matches: 9. The CDR3 length is 14 residues. Germline V gene data show CDR1 as LGHDT and CDR2 as YNNKEL (reference sequence).